The 9 T cell receptor beta chains reported below all come from one sample, sequenced in a study of blood T cells in healthy people across ages. Primed by a sample-barcoded 5' primer and a J-beta primer mix, a second PCR proceeded for 7 to 11 cycles. Using its own MiXCR run on the 5' RACE reads, TCRdb lists one record per CDR3 protein. The data show some 790,000 distinct CDR3 sequences, with under 35% seen just once and roughly a sixth held by the top ten. The sequencing sample was made of blood. Receptors were obtained from a woman aged 80 or over in good health.

The rearrangement uses TRBV7-8 and TRBJ2-7, with D tentatively TRBD2 (5 bases). The J call is uncertain, as TRBJ2-4 better fits the DNA end. Germline CDR1 SGHVS, CDR2 FQNEAQ. CDR3 length: 14 amino acids. CDR3 residues: CASSATRVNNIQYF. The DNA of the CDR3 is TGTGCCAGCAGCGCCACTAGGGTGAATAACATTCAGTACTTC.

This clonotype was seen many times. J is TRBJ2-1 and V is TRBV12-3 or TRBV12-4, with 13 bases matching TRBD2. V lost 4 bases, J lost 1 base, and 10 bases stayed unmatched. The CDR3 runs to 19 residues. In DNA, the CDR3 is TGTGCCAGCAGTTCCACGACTAGCGGGGGGATCTGGTCCTACAATGAGCAGTTCTTC. Protein sequence: CASSSTTSGGIWSYNEQFF.

Many counts were recorded for this clonotype. The V call is TRBV20-1, the J call TRBJ2-5; D unresolved. Germline V lookup: CDR1 DFQATT, CDR2 SNEGSKA (reference sequence). The CDR3 extends over 12 amino acids. V was cut by 1 base and J by 1 base, with 4 bases left in between. The CDR3: CSARAPQETQYF. The CDR3 DNA follows: TGCAGTGCTAGAGCACCCCAAGAGACCCAGTACTTC.

The chain is built from TRBV29-1 and TRBJ2-7; D is perhaps TRBD1 (6 bases). This CDR3 has 15 residues. In germline, CDR1 is SQVTM, CDR2 ANQGSEA. The ends were cut back, 0 bases at V and 2 bases at J, with 14 bases in the middle. CDR3 sequence: CSVEDDRSKTYEQYF. CDR3 nucleotide sequence: TGCAGCGTTGAAGACGACAGGTCCAAGACCTACGAGCAGTACTTC.

This clonotype was detected once. One base away lies a much larger clone, so this may be a sequencing read error. This rearrangement joins TRBV28 to TRBJ2-4; maybe TRBD2 (6 bases). This CDR3 has 18 amino acids. Germline V lookup: CDR1 MDHEN, CDR2 SYDVKM. The CDR3 bases are TGTGCCGGCAGTTTCCGGGGGTCCCCTTACGGAGCCAAAAACATTCAGTACTTC. Its translation is CAGSFRGSPYGAKNIQYF.

This clonotype came up a few times. The chain uses TRBV3-1 and TRBJ2-1; the D gene is possibly TRBD2 (7 bases). Between the trimmed V and J ends, which lost 6 bases and 5 bases, there was a span of 17 bases. Germline values: CDR1 LGHDT, CDR2 YNNKEL (reference sequence). The CDR3 covers 15 residues. CDR3 in amino acids: CASSRGGGNHNEQFF. The CDR3 region has the DNA TGTGCCAGCAGTAGAGGGGGGGGGAACCACAATGAGCAGTTCTTC.

This clonotype has a count of ten or more. V is TRBV20-1 and J is TRBJ2-5; 13 nucleotides align to TRBD2. The CDR3 consists of 17 residues. The junction had 10 bases not matched to a gene; V was cut back by 1 base and J by 5 bases. Per the germline V gene, CDR1 is DFQATT and CDR2 is SNEGSKA (reference sequence). CDR3: CSARVGLAGAKRETQYF. In nucleotides, the CDR3 is TGCAGTGCTAGAGTTGGACTAGCGGGGGCCAAAAGGGAGACCCAGTACTTC.

This clonotype has a count of ten or more. The chain carries TRBV7-2 and TRBJ2-7, with 11 nucleotides matching TRBD2. The CDR3 totals 14 residues. Losses at the gene ends were 7 bases for V and 3 bases for J; bases not matched to a gene: 5. The germline V gene encodes CDR1 SGHTA and CDR2 FQGNSA. This chain's CDR3 is CASTVAGGLYEQYF. DNA of the CDR3: TGTGCCAGCACCGTAGCGGGGGGGCTCTACGAGCAGTACTTC.

This clonotype came up many times. This sequence joins TRBV25-1 and TRBJ2-3, with a possible D match to TRBD2 (6 bases). The CDR3 length is 14 residues. The germline gives CDR1 MGHDK, CDR2 SYGVNS. V lost 3 bases, J lost 6 bases, and 13 bases lay in between. The DNA of the CDR3 is TGTGCCAGCAGTGACCCCCGGGGGATTGATACGCAGTATTTT. This codes for CASSDPRGIDTQYF.